This is a list of T cell receptor beta chains from one sample in a study of blood T cell repertoires in COVID-19. The data were produced by immunoSEQ multiplex PCR, yet TCRdb's version contains in-frame clones alone and is incomplete. The sample has roughly 40,000 clones, roughly 92% seen once. Sequenced material: peripheral blood. These TCRs come from a man aged 50-60 years with active COVID-19. Both conserved end residues are part of each CDR3. A D gene is named only where the DNA matches it firmly. Clone size is given for some rows only: seen once, a few or many times, or a class if the clone is expanded.

>TRBV7-9|TRBD1|14|NA|TRBJ2-5
TGTGCCAGCACCTCACCGACAGGGTTTGAGACCCAGTACTTC
CASTSPTGFETQYF
>TRBV28|NA|12|NA|TRBJ1-1
TGTGCCAGCAGTCCCAGGGTTATTGAAGCTTTCTTT
CASSPRVIEAFF
>TRBV29-1|NA|11|NA|TRBJ2-5
TGCAGCGTTGGCGCCGGGGAGACCCAGTACTTC
CSVGAGETQYF
>TRBV5-8|TRBD2|14|NA|TRBJ2-3
TGTGCCAGCAGCTTGGACGGGAGGGTGGATACGCAGTATTTT
CASSLDGRVDTQYF
>TRBV6-5|NA|14|NA|TRBJ2-3
TGTGCCAGCAGTTACCGAAGCGTCACAGATACGCAGTATTTT
CASSYRSVTDTQYF
>TRBV5-4|TRBD1|15|NA|TRBJ1-2
TGTGCCAGCAGCCCTGGTTGGCAGGGGGCTCTTGGCTACACCTTC
CASSPGWQGALGYTF
>TRBV2|NA|14|NA|TRBJ1-1
TGTGCCAGCAGGACCGGACAGAGGTTTACTGAAGCTTTCTTT
CASRTGQRFTEAFF
>TRBV5-6|TRBD2|16|NA|TRBJ2-1
TGTGCCAGCATCCACAGAGCGGGAGGGCCAATAAATGAGCAGTTCTTC
CASIHRAGGPINEQFF
>TRBV9|TRBD2|17|NA|TRBJ2-1
TGTGCCAGCAGCGTAGACGTCGGGACTAGCGGGAGGGATGAGCAGTTCTTC
CASSVDVGTSGRDEQFF
>TRBV7-8|NA|15|NA|TRBJ1-1
TGTGCCAGCAGCTTAGAGTCCAGGGCGAACACTGAAGCTTTCTTT
CASSLESRANTEAFF
>TRBV29-1|TRBD1|14|once|TRBJ2-1
TGCAGCGTTGATCCGGACAGGGGCCCGAATGAGCAGTTCTTC
CSVDPDRGPNEQFF
>TRBV5-4|NA|12|NA|TRBJ2-2
TGTGCCAGCAGCACAAACACCGGGGAGCTGTTTTTT
CASSTNTGELFF
>TRBV28|TRBD2|17|NA|TRBJ2-3
TGTGCCAGCAGGAGTCCGGGACTAGCGGGAGTAACAGATACGCAGTATTTT
CASRSPGLAGVTDTQYF
>TRBV9|NA|16|NA|TRBJ1-3
TGTGCCAGCAGTATGACTGGTAAAGTTGGAGGAAACACCATATATTTT
CASSMTGKVGGNTIYF
>TRBV28|NA|15|NA|TRBJ1-5
TGTGCCAGCACCCCCCGCGGAGGGCATCCTCAGCCCCAGCATTTT
CASTPRGGHPQPQHF
>TRBV3-1/TRBV3-2|TRBD2|15|NA|TRBJ2-7
TGTGCCAGCAGCCAAGAGTCTAGCGGGAGGTACGAGCAGTACTTC
CASSQESSGRYEQYF
>TRBV5-8|NA|15|NA|TRBJ1-1
TGTGCCAGCAGCGTGCAAAAAATGAGGACTACTGAAGCTTTCTTT
CASSVQKMRTTEAFF
>TRBV28|TRBD2|15|NA|TRBJ2-3
TGTGCCAGCAGTTTAGCGGGGGTGGGCGCAGATACGCAGTATTTT
CASSLAGVGADTQYF
>TRBV5-1|TRBD1|16|NA|TRBJ2-3
TGCGCCAGCTACCAAGGGGGCCAAGGAGGCACAGATACGCAGTATTTT
CASYQGGQGGTDTQYF
>TRBV11-2|TRBD1|14|NA|TRBJ2-7
TGTGCCAGCAGCCGGGGACAGGGCCCCTACGAGCAGTACTTC
CASSRGQGPYEQYF
>TRBV3-1/TRBV3-2|NA|13|NA|TRBJ2-7
TGTGCCAGCAGCCTCCTACGAGCGGGTCAGCAGTACTTC
CASSLLRAGQQYF
>TRBV6-6|NA|12|NA|TRBJ1-6
TGTGCCAGCGGCAGAAGTAATTCACCCCTCCACTTT
CASGRSNSPLHF
>TRBV13|TRBD1|14|NA|TRBJ1-1
TGTGCCAGCAGCTTACAACAGGGGAAAACTGAAGCTTTCTTT
CASSLQQGKTEAFF
>TRBV5-4|NA|11|NA|TRBJ2-1
TGCTCCATGAGCTCCTACAATGAGCAGTTCTTC
CSMSSYNEQFF
>TRBV5-1|TRBD1|14|NA|TRBJ2-1
TGCGCCAGCACCCATTCGACAGGGGAAGATGAGCAGTTCTTC
CASTHSTGEDEQFF
>TRBV25-1|NA|14|NA|TRBJ1-4
TGTGCCAGCAGGTCGCAGGGGATGAATGAAAAACTGTTTTTT
CASRSQGMNEKLFF
>TRBV5-6|TRBD1|15|NA|TRBJ1-2
TGTGCCAGCAGCTCTTCGGGACAGGGGGCGTATGGCTACACCTTC
CASSSSGQGAYGYTF
>TRBV2|NA|12|NA|TRBJ1-1
TGTGCCAGCAGTGAAGCTGGACAGGAAGCTTTCTTT
CASSEAGQEAFF
>TRBV6-5|TRBD1|13|NA|TRBJ1-2
TGTGCCAGCGCCAGGGGGGCCGGCGGTGGCTACACCTTC
CASARGAGGGYTF
>TRBV10-3|NA|14|NA|TRBJ2-7
TGTGCCATCAGTGTGGCGGGAAGCTCCTACGAGCAGTACTTC
CAISVAGSSYEQYF
>TRBV3-1/TRBV3-2|TRBD1|15|NA|TRBJ1-1
TGTGCCAGCAGCCAACAATCGACAGGGGGGACTGAAGCTTTCTTT
CASSQQSTGGTEAFF
>TRBV5-1|TRBD1|14|NA|TRBJ2-3
TGCGCCAGCAGCGCCCAGGGGGCGATTGATACGCAGTATTTT
CASSAQGAIDTQYF